This is a list of T cell receptor beta chains from one sample in a study of regulatory T cells in long-lasting Graves disease. TCRdb fed the multiplex PCR reads into MiXCR, producing one record per CDR3 protein. The profile shows about 620,000 distinct CDR3 sequences, under 20% of them singletons. These data are also associated with another study on T cells in Graves' hyperthyroidism and ophthalmopathy.

This material consisted of peripheral blood mononuclear cells (PBMCs), taken at new diagnosis, from a patient treated with antithyroid drugs. The receptor set was obtained from a woman aged 25 to 39 with Graves disease. Both conserved end residues are part of each CDR3.

v_call: TRBV28
cdr3_length: 13
j_call: TRBJ2-1
cdr3_aa: CASSFSIGPWGTF

v_call: TRBV6-1
cdr3_length: 12
j_call: TRBJ1-4
cdr3_aa: CASIKAGEKLFF

v_call: TRBV11-2
cdr3_length: 13
j_call: TRBJ1-1
cdr3_aa: CASSHERSGGAFF

v_call: TRBV29-1
cdr3_length: 14
j_call: TRBJ2-7
cdr3_aa: CSVDGRQGAYEQYF

v_call: TRBV5-4
cdr3_length: 15
j_call: TRBJ2-2
cdr3_aa: CASSFIGQNTGELFF

v_call: TRBV12-3/TRBV12-4
cdr3_length: 15
j_call: TRBJ2-5
cdr3_aa: CASSAYGRLQETQYF

v_call: TRBV3-1
cdr3_length: 17
j_call: TRBJ2-7
cdr3_aa: CASSHRWEPERRREQYF

v_call: TRBV20-1
cdr3_length: 15
j_call: TRBJ1-5
cdr3_aa: CSATQGSLGNQPQHF

v_call: TRBV28
cdr3_length: 14
j_call: TRBJ1-1
cdr3_aa: CASSPVRPDTEAFF

v_call: TRBV6-1
cdr3_length: 17
j_call: TRBJ1-5
cdr3_aa: CASTMAGGAGQRQPQHF

v_call: TRBV7-2
cdr3_length: 17
j_call: TRBJ2-7
cdr3_aa: CASSPQGPHGGSYEQYF

v_call: TRBV12-3/TRBV12-4
cdr3_length: 17
j_call: TRBJ2-3
cdr3_aa: CASISSLSGLSTDTQYF

v_call: TRBV5-1
cdr3_length: 17
j_call: TRBJ2-2
cdr3_aa: CASSLVDLAGVRGELFF

v_call: TRBV28
cdr3_length: 17
j_call: TRBJ2-1
cdr3_aa: CASSLSTKLAVRNEQFF

v_call: TRBV7-9
cdr3_length: 11
j_call: TRBJ2-7
cdr3_aa: CASSANAEQYF

v_call: TRBV7-8
cdr3_length: 15
j_call: TRBJ1-3
cdr3_aa: CASTKTRTSGNTIYF

v_call: TRBV10-3
cdr3_length: 15
j_call: TRBJ1-3
cdr3_aa: CAIRSRGYSGNTIYF